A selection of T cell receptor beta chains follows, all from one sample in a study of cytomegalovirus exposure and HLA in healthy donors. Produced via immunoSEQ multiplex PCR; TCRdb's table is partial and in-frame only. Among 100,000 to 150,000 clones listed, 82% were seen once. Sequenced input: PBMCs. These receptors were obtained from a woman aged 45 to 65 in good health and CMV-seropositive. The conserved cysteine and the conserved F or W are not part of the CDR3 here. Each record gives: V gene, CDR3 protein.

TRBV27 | ASTLTGVLPAESEQF
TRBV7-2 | ASSFSGAEEKLF
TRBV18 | ASSQNRAGTNEKLF
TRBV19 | ASSGLATDNEQF
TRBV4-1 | ASSQRTGSGYGYT
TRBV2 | ASSDSVYAVEAF
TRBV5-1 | ASSPFGQAKETQY
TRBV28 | ASRPETEFPYEQY
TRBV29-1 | SVRGASGMKADTQY
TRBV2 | ASSEGNYRNT
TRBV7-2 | ASSLERANGYT
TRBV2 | ASSAWGLNNEQF
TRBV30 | AWSVDRGPVPLH
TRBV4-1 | ASSQDSLGGQLTAF
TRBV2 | ASGLDRGDEKLF
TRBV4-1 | ASSHGGGVDTQY
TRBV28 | ASSFGDSSNQPQH
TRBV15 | ATNSPRLAANNEQF
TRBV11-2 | ASSFGIATGELF
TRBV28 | ASSLTQGATEAF
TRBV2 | ASTRPTKDYGYT
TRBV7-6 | ASSPLAGLETQY